Following are 15 T cell receptor beta chains from one sample sequenced in a study of cytotoxic CD8 clonotypes in ibrutinib-treated CLL. The table came from immunoSEQ multiplex PCR; TCRdb's copy has only in-frame clones and leaves some out. Of 110,000 to 150,000 clones listed, around 76% were seen once; the top ten hold approximately 5.1%. This material consisted of PBMCs, taken after 24 months of ibrutinib treatment. These receptors were collected from a human donor with chronic lymphocytic leukemia.

In DNA, the CDR3 is TGTGCCAGCAGCTCCCCCTCGGCGGGGGGGCCCCAGTTCTTC. Translation gives CASSSPSAGGPQFF. The V call is TRBV7-6, the J call TRBJ2-1; 9 bases are a match to TRBD2. The germline CDR1 and CDR2 sequences are SGHVS and FNYEAQ. V lost 4 bases, J lost 13 bases, and 11 bases stayed unmatched. This CDR3 has 14 amino acids.

This clone was seen just once. The chain joins TRBV7-2 to TRBJ1-1, with TRBD1 as a possible D gene (6 bases). V was clipped by 0 bases and J by 4 bases, with 9 bases between them. The CDR3 extends over 14 amino acids. From germline, CDR1 is SGHTA and CDR2 FQGNSA. The CDR3: CASSLANRVTEAFF. The CDR3 DNA sequence: TGTGCCAGCAGCTTAGCCAACAGGGTCACTGAAGCTTTCTTT.

The chain links TRBV16 to TRBJ2-2; D may correspond to TRBD1 or TRBD2 (5 bases each). V was cut by 10 bases and J by 0 bases, with 12 bases left in between. The CDR3 has 14 residues. Per germline, CDR1 KGHSY and CDR2 FQNENV. The CDR3 reads CATRGASNTGELFF. DNA for the CDR3: TGTGCCACGCGAGGGGCCTCGAACACCGGGGAGCTGTTTTTT.

The V call is TRBV11-3, the J call TRBJ2-2; 8 bases fit TRBD2. CDR1 and CDR2 from the germline V gene are SGHNT and YENEEA. The CDR3 is 17 residues long. Losses at the gene ends were 5 bases for V and 3 bases for J; bases not matched to a gene: 11. This chain's CDR3 is CASSPPTGGLYTGELFF. In DNA, the CDR3 is TGTGCCAGCAGCCCCCCAACGGGAGGGTTGTACACCGGGGAGCTGTTTTTT.

The chain combines TRBV11-3 with TRBJ2-5; D is perhaps TRBD2 (6 bases). The V end lost 5 bases, the J end lost 2 bases, and 12 bases lay between the germline ends. Looked up from germline, CDR1 is SGHNT and CDR2 is YENEEA. The CDR3 runs to 14 residues. As DNA, the CDR3 is TGTGCCAGCAGCCCCGGGCGGGGTCAAGAGACCCAGTACTTC. Its protein is CASSPGRGQETQYF.

This chain uses TRBV9 with TRBJ2-7, with D possibly matching TRBD1 (8 bases). In germline, CDR1 is SGDLS, CDR2 YYNGEE. Deletions cut 0 bases from V and 4 bases from J, with 20 bases between. CDR3 size: 17 residues. CDR3 in DNA: TGTGCCAGCAGCGTAGCTACGGGGGGACAGGCGGGTTACGAGCAGTACTTC. Protein: CASSVATGGQAGYEQYF.

The J gene is TRBJ1-5, the V gene TRBV7-8; D remains unclear. Trimming took off 1 base at V and 0 bases at J, with 4 bases between the two ends. This CDR3 comprises 14 residues. Germline lookup yields CDR1 SGHVS and CDR2 FQNEAQ. The CDR3 reads CASSLVRSNQPQHF. CDR3 DNA: TGTGCCAGCAGCTTAGTCCGTAGCAATCAGCCCCAGCATTTT. Variable domain in full (rest from reference TRBV7-8 and TRBJ1-5): GAGVSQSPRYKVAKRGQDVALRCDPISGHVSLFWYQQALGQGPEFLTYFQNEAQLDKSGLPSDRFFAERPEGSVSTLKIQRTQQEDSAVYLCASSLVRSNQPQHFGDGTRLSIL.

The J gene is TRBJ1-1, the V gene TRBV28; D may be TRBD1 (5 bases). The V gene's germline CDR1 is MDHEN and CDR2 SYDVKM. Trimming shortened V by 8 bases and J by 3 bases, and 19 bases separated the two germline ends. The CDR3 runs to 15 residues. CDR3: CASVPGLLSDTEAFF. The CDR3 nucleotides read TGTGCCAGCGTCCCGGGGCTCTTATCGGACACTGAAGCTTTCTTT.

The chain carries TRBV5-1 and TRBJ2-5; D not certain. This CDR3 is built from 13 residues. V was shortened by 7 bases and J by 4 bases, with 14 bases between the two germline ends. CDR1 and CDR2 (germline): SGHRS, YFSETQ. This CDR3 reads CASQQVGRETQYF. DNA of the CDR3: TGCGCCAGCCAGCAGGTGGGCCGAGAGACCCAGTACTTC.

Only a few counts were recorded for this clone. The gene calls are TRBV5-4 and TRBJ1-4; 8 bases map to TRBD1. The junction had 12 bases not matched to a gene; V was cut back by 4 bases and J by 13 bases. Germline values: CDR1 SGHNT, CDR2 YYREEE (reference sequence). The CDR3 spans 14 residues. The CDR3 coding sequence is TGTGCCAGCAGCCTGGACAGGGAAACTATAAGACTGTTTTTT. Its translation: CASSLDRETIRLFF. Full variable domain (missing parts from reference TRBV5-4 and TRBJ1-4): ETGVTQSPTHLIKTRGQQVTLRCSSQSGHNTVSWYQQALGQGPQFIFQYYREEENGRGNFPPRFSGLQFPNYSSELNVNALELDDSALYLCASSLDRETIRLFFGSGTQLSVL.

V is TRBV10-3 and J is TRBJ2-3; 8 bases map to TRBD2. The CDR3 has 14 residues. CDR1 and CDR2 from the germline V gene are ENHRY and SYGVKD. With 10 bases clipped from V and 1 base from J, the junction kept 7 bases outside the gene matches. The CDR3 DNA is TGTGCCAGCGAGGGGGGACTAGGCACAGATACGCAGTATTTT. Its protein product is CASEGGLGTDTQYF.

J is TRBJ1-2 and V is TRBV7-2, with D possibly matching TRBD1 (6 bases). V was clipped by 2 bases and J by 8 bases, with 12 bases between them. Per germline, CDR1 SGHTA and CDR2 FQGNSA. This CDR3 contains 13 residues. The CDR3 loop reads CASSLWGARGYTF. For the CDR3, the DNA is TGTGCCAGCAGCTTATGGGGGGCGCGGGGCTACACCTTC.

The J gene is TRBJ1-2, the V gene TRBV5-1; D gene uncertain. The V gene lost 5 bases and the J gene lost 3 bases, with 8 bases spanning the gap. This CDR3 has 12 amino acids. Germline CDR1 and CDR2: SGHRS and YFSETQ. The CDR3 sequence is CASREADYGYTF. The CDR3 DNA is TGCGCCAGCAGGGAGGCAGACTATGGCTACACCTTC. Looking up the rest from reference TRBV5-1 and TRBJ1-2 gives the full variable domain: KAGVTQTPRYLIKTRGQQVTLSCSPISGHRSVSWYQQTPGQGLQFLFEYFSETQRNKGNFPGRFSGRQFSNSRSEMNVSTLELGDSALYLCASREADYGYTFGSGTRLTVV.

This chain connects TRBV28 to TRBJ1-4; D not resolved. The CDR3 has 14 amino acids. CDR1 and CDR2 from the germline V gene are MDHEN and SYDVKM. V was pared by 7 bases and J by 9 bases, with 18 bases between. Written as DNA, the CDR3 is TGTGCCAGCAATCGAGACGCCTTTTCCCAAAAACTGTTTTTT. This encodes CASNRDAFSQKLFF.

This clone has just one count. The V gene is TRBV30, the J gene TRBJ1-1, with D unclear. Germline-derived CDR1 and CDR2 are GTSNPN and SVGIG (reference sequence). This CDR3 has 14 residues. The V gene lost 3 bases and the J gene lost 4 bases, with 15 bases spanning the gap. For the CDR3, the DNA is TGTGCCTGGAGCGCCCTGGGGAGGGCCACTGAAGCTTTCTTT. It specifies CAWSALGRATEAFF. Together with reference TRBV30 and TRBJ1-1, the CDR3 gives the full variable domain: SQTIHQWPATLVQPVGSPLSLECTVEGTSNPNLYWYRQAAGRGLQLLFYSVGIGQISSEVPQNLSASRPQDRQFILSSKKLLLSDSGFYLCAWSALGRATEAFFGQGTRLTVV.